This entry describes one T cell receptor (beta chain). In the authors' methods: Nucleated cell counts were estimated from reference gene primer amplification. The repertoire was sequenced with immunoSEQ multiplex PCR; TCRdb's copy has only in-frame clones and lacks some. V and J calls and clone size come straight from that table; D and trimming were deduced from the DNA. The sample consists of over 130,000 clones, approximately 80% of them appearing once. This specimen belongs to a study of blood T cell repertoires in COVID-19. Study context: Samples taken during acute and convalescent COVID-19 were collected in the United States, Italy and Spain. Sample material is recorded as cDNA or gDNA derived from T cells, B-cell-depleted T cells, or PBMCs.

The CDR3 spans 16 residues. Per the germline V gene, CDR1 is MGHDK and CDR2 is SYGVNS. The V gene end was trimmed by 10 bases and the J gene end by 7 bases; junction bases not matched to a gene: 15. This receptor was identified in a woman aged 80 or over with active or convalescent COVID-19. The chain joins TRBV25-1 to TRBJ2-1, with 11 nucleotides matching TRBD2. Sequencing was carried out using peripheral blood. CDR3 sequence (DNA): TGTGCCACCACGGGGTTGGGTCTAGCGGGGGGTAATGAGCAGTTCTTC. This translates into CATTGLGLAGGNEQFF.